This record covers a single TCR beta chain. Within the sample, other DNA sequences also encode this same CDR3. V was clipped by 1 base and J by 2 bases, with 2 bases between them. The germline CDR1 and CDR2 sequences are SGHRS and YFSETQ. CDR3 size: 12 residues. The authors reverse transcribed all of the isolated RNA, so sequencing captured expressed TCRB transcripts. Profiled with immunoSEQ multiplex PCR; TCRdb holds only in-frame clones, not every one. The sample carries 400,000 to 450,000 clones, about 14% recorded once. Each donor gave one heparinised blood draw averaging about 120 mL. The data derive from a study of beta chain features in type 1 diabetes.

This TCR was recovered from a young man in good health. The sequencing input was naive CD4+ T cells from blood. This rearrangement joins TRBV5-1 to TRBJ2-3; D not certain. For the CDR3, the DNA is TGCGCCAGCAGCTTGACCACAGATACGCAGTATTTT. This codes for CASSLTTDTQYF.